One and the same sample provided the 10 T cell receptor beta chains below, sequenced in a study of blood T cells in healthy people across ages. A sample-barcoded 5' primer and a J-beta primer mix were used in a second PCR of roughly 6 to 12 cycles. TCRdb processed the 5' RACE reads anew with MiXCR; each CDR3 protein has one entry. The sample has around 1.7 million distinct CDR3 sequences, under 30% seen once. The source material was blood. Every receptor here comes from a woman in her thirties in good health.

This clonotype occurred many times. The genes are TRBV20-1 and TRBJ2-5; D gene unclear. V gave up 4 bases and J gave up 1 base, with 7 bases separating them. This CDR3 is built from 12 residues. Germline V gene lookup returns CDR1 DFQATT and CDR2 SNEGSKA (reference sequence). The CDR3 spells CSAKVGQETQYF. CDR3 sequence (DNA): TGCAGTGCTAAGGTGGGCCAAGAGACCCAGTACTTC.

The chain recombines TRBV7-2 with TRBJ2-5; 7 bases line up with TRBD1. J gave up 4 bases and V 8 bases, and 1 base lay outside the gene matches. Germline loops: CDR1 SGHTA, CDR2 FQGNSA. The CDR3 has 11 amino acids. Written as DNA, the CDR3 is TGTGCCAGCGAGGGGGCAGAGACCCAGTACTTC. Translated: CASEGAETQYF.

There are many counts of this clonotype. The chain carries TRBV20-1 and TRBJ2-1, with 11 bases fitting TRBD2. This CDR3 has 14 residues. In germline, CDR1 is DFQATT, CDR2 SNEGSKA (reference sequence). V lost 8 bases to trimming and J lost 5 bases; unmatched junction nucleotides: 8. In DNA form, the CDR3 reads TGCAGTCCGAGACTAGCGGGAATGAACAATGAGCAGTTCTTC. It codes for CSPRLAGMNNEQFF.

This clonotype appeared a few times. The rearrangement uses TRBV6-6 and TRBJ2-1, with unresolved D. The length of the CDR3 is 12 residues. Germline-derived CDR1 and CDR2 are MNHNY and SVGAGI (reference sequence). Trimming stripped 10 bases from V and 3 bases from J, with 10 bases between. The CDR3 DNA is TGTGCCATTTCGTCAGGCTACAATGAGCAGTTCTTC. Protein sequence: CAISSGYNEQFF.

This clonotype has more than one count but fewer than ten. V gene TRBV30 combines with J gene TRBJ2-1; tentative D call: TRBD1 (5 bases). CDR3 length equals 14 residues. Deletions cut 5 bases from V and 2 bases from J, with 13 bases between. Germline CDR1 and CDR2: GTSNPN and SVGIG (reference sequence). Written as DNA, the CDR3 is TGTGCCTGGTCCGGGCAGGGCACCTACAATGAGCAGTTCTTC. It encodes CAWSGQGTYNEQFF.

The CDR3 loop is CASNPGTGGPDTQYF. The DNA for the CDR3 is TGTGCCAGCAACCCCGGGACAGGGGGCCCAGATACGCAGTATTTT. This chain links TRBV28 with TRBJ2-3, with 12 bases aligning to TRBD1. Per germline, CDR1 MDHEN and CDR2 SYDVKM. The junction had 6 bases not matched to a gene; V was cut back by 7 bases and J by 4 bases. The CDR3 has 15 amino acids.

As for this clonotype: A read error may account for a junction end that differs from germline. The rearrangement joins TRBV29-1 to TRBJ2-3; 9 bases map to TRBD1. The germline gives CDR1 SQVTM, CDR2 ANQGSEA. The CDR3 length is 17 residues. The CDR3 protein is CSVEKHTGTGSTDMQYF. In DNA, the CDR3 is TGCAGCGTTGAGAAACATACCGGGACAGGGTCGACAGATATGCAGTATTTT.

This chain uses TRBV7-9 with TRBJ1-2; 7 bases map to TRBD1. Unmatched junction bases numbered 10, after V lost 1 base and J lost 5 bases. This CDR3 region has 16 residues. Germline CDR1 SEHNR, CDR2 FQNEAQ (reference sequence). The CDR3 DNA follows: TGTGCCAGCAGCTTAGTGGTTGGAGGGGGCGCATATGGCTACACCTTC. Translation: CASSLVVGGGAYGYTF.

This clonotype was seen repeatedly, ten times or more. J is TRBJ2-3 and V is TRBV29-1, with D maybe TRBD1 (5 bases). Trimming took 5 bases from V and 2 from J, leaving 11 bases between them. Per germline, CDR1 SQVTM and CDR2 ANQGSEA. The CDR3 runs to 13 residues. The CDR3 reads CSVPSTATDTQYF. The CDR3 region has the DNA TGCAGCGTTCCCTCGACAGCCACAGATACGCAGTATTTT.

There are a few counts of this clonotype. The chain joins TRBV24-1 to TRBJ1-5; 7 nucleotides align to TRBD1. The CDR3 length is 18 residues. V lost 11 bases to trimming and J lost 0 bases; unmatched junction nucleotides: 18. CDR1 is KGHDR, CDR2 SFDVKD, per germline. As DNA, the CDR3 is TGTGCCAAGTCCCGGGACCAGTTGAGGGGGCATAGCAATCAGCCCCAGCATTTT. Protein: CAKSRDQLRGHSNQPQHF.